The 16 T cell receptor beta chains below were found in one sample sequenced in a study of T cell repertoires in cytomegalovirus infection. Each CDR3 protein gets one entry after TCRdb re-called the reads with MiXCR. The repertoire holds about 320,000 distinct CDR3 sequences, with roughly 9.5% as singletons. Sequencing was done on a sample of PBMCs. These TCRs come from a human donor in good health (CMV status not recorded). Some clones in this sample may be carry-over from other donors' samples.

This clonotype came up many times. CDR3 nucleotide sequence: TGTGCCAGCAGCGGAGTTTGGGCGGGGAAGGATGAGCAGTTCTTC. Residues: CASSGVWAGKDEQFF. The J gene is TRBJ2-1, the V gene TRBV7-2, with a possible D match to TRBD2 (6 bases). This CDR3 contains 15 residues. The germline V gene encodes CDR1 SGHTA and CDR2 FQGNSA. V lost 5 bases, J lost 8 bases, and 19 bases lay in between.

This clonotype was observed at least ten times. This chain links TRBV7-2 with TRBJ2-1; 12 bases are shared with TRBD2. The V gene's germline CDR1 is SGHTA and CDR2 FQGNSA. V shed 3 bases and J 5 bases; nucleotides not matched to a gene: 8. The CDR3 has 17 amino acids. CDR3 coding DNA: TGTGCCAGCAGCTTCCAAGGACTAGCGGGGCTCCACAATGAGCAGTTCTTC. It translates to CASSFQGLAGLHNEQFF.

This clonotype was seen at least ten times. This chain uses TRBV10-3 with TRBJ1-4; D is ambiguous. This CDR3 has 13 residues. V dropped 4 bases and J dropped 1 base, with 4 bases sitting between them. CDR1 ENHRY and CDR2 SYGVKD come from the germline V gene. CDR3 amino acids: CAISAGTNEKLFF. The CDR3, as DNA: TGTGCCATCAGTGCGGGAACTAATGAAAAACTGTTTTTT.

At least ten counts were recorded for this clonotype. The chain is built from TRBV7-2 and TRBJ1-1; 10 bases match TRBD1. CDR1 and CDR2 from the germline V gene are SGHTA and FQGNSA. The trim removed 4 bases at V and 4 bases at J, leaving 6 bases unmatched. The CDR3 totals 15 residues. The CDR3 nucleotides are TGTGCCAGCAGCTCGACTGGACAGGGGGTCACTGAAGCTTTCTTT. It encodes CASSSTGQGVTEAFF.

This clonotype was detected only a few times. The chain couples TRBV7-6 to TRBJ1-2; a weak D match, TRBD1 (5 bases). This CDR3 is 12 amino acids long. The V end was cut by 5 bases, the J end by 7 bases, with 11 bases between. Germline CDR1 is SGHVS and CDR2 is FNYEAQ. The CDR3 bases are TGTGCCAGCAGCAGGGGTGAGAGTGGCTACACCTTC. Encoded protein: CASSRGESGYTF.

This clonotype was counted ten times or more. This chain uses TRBV7-7 with TRBJ2-7; unclear D gene. Germline CDR1 and CDR2: SSHAT and FNYEAQ (reference sequence). CDR3 length equals 12 residues. V lost 0 bases to trimming and J lost 4 bases, with 4 bases between them. CDR3 nucleotide sequence: TGTGCCAGCAGCTTAGCAACATACGAGCAGTACTTC. Residues: CASSLATYEQYF.

This clonotype appeared many times. The chain uses TRBV7-2 and TRBJ2-3, with D tentatively TRBD2 (7 bases). V shed 1 base and J shed 2 bases, with 13 bases lying between them. Looked up from germline, CDR1 is SGHTA and CDR2 is FQGNSA. CDR3 length: 16 residues. The CDR3 DNA sequence: TGTGCCAGCAGCTTAGGTCGCGGGGGCCTCACAGATACGCAGTATTTT. Protein: CASSLGRGGLTDTQYF.

This clonotype was detected only a few times. J is TRBJ2-1 and V is TRBV20-1, with D possibly being TRBD1 (6 bases). The germline gives CDR1 DFQATT, CDR2 SNEGSKA (reference sequence). V lost 0 bases and J lost 7, with 13 bases in between. The CDR3 consists of 14 residues. CDR3 sequence (DNA): TGCAGTGCTAGAGATAAGAGCAGGGGTAATGAGCAGTTCTTC. This sequence encodes CSARDKSRGNEQFF.

This clonotype was seen only a few times. V gene TRBV7-9 combines with J gene TRBJ1-1; D is unclear. V was trimmed by 5 bases and J by 0 bases, leaving 19 bases between them. CDR3 length: 17 residues. Germline loops: CDR1 SEHNR, CDR2 FQNEAQ (reference sequence). The DNA of the CDR3 is TGTGCCAGCAGCGCGGGTTTGGGATCGTCCATGAACACTGAAGCTTTCTTT. This encodes CASSAGLGSSMNTEAFF.

This clonotype has just a few counts. The V call is TRBV20-1, the J call TRBJ1-4; unclear D gene. Trimming took off 4 bases at V and 4 bases at J, with 19 bases between the two ends. Germline CDR1 and CDR2: DFQATT and SNEGSKA (reference sequence). CDR3 size: 16 residues. The CDR3 here is CSATGPRLFDNEKLFF. In DNA, the CDR3 is TGCAGTGCTACCGGGCCTCGCCTCTTCGATAATGAAAAACTGTTTTTT.

Many counts were recorded for this clonotype. This chain uses TRBV28 with TRBJ2-6; D unresolved. The CDR3 has 14 amino acids. V was cut by 6 bases and J by 0 bases, with 6 bases left in between. Germline V gene sequence: CDR1 MDHEN, CDR2 SYDVKM. Here the CDR3 reads CASSPHSGANVLTF. The DNA for the CDR3 is TGTGCCAGCAGCCCGCACTCTGGGGCCAACGTCCTGACTTTC.

The table lists this clonotype with many counts. Here the CDR3 reads CASSFRRGGVDEQFF. For the CDR3, the DNA is TGTGCCAGCAGCTTCCGGCGGGGGGGCGTCGATGAGCAGTTCTTC. The rearrangement joins TRBV7-8 to TRBJ2-1, with 9 bases matching TRBD2. The CDR3 has 15 residues. Per the germline V gene, CDR1 is SGHVS and CDR2 is FQNEAQ. V trimming: 3 bases; J trimming: 8 bases; junction bases outside the gene matches: 8.

This chain connects TRBV12-3 or TRBV12-4 to TRBJ2-2; a weak D match, TRBD1 (6 bases). Trimming pared 5 bases from V and 7 bases from J, leaving 14 bases between. The CDR3 contains 14 residues. The CDR3 loop is CASSLSQGHGELFF. The CDR3 DNA follows: TGTGCCAGCAGTCTCTCCCAGGGGCACGGGGAGCTGTTTTTT.

There are many counts of this clonotype. The chain links TRBV7-2 to TRBJ2-1; a weak D match, TRBD2 (5 bases). Germline loops: CDR1 SGHTA, CDR2 FQGNSA. Trimming removed 5 bases at V and 7 bases at J, with 21 bases between. This CDR3 contains 16 residues. The CDR3 nucleotides read TGTGCCAGCAGCCTATCATCGGGGATGGCCGCGAATGAGCAGTTCTTC. Translation gives CASSLSSGMAANEQFF.

In its sample, this clonotype was seen many times. In nucleotides, the CDR3 is TGTGCCAGCAGTCCCTCGACAGGGGTAAAGGAAGCGGCCGGGGAGCTGTTTTTT. It yields the protein CASSPSTGVKEAAGELFF. V is TRBV27 and J is TRBJ2-2; 8 nucleotides match TRBD1. The germline CDR1 and CDR2 sequences are MNHEY and SMNVEV (reference sequence). Trimming removed 5 bases from V and 6 bases from J; junction bases left unmatched: 17. This CDR3 comprises 18 residues.

This clonotype was seen many times. This chain links TRBV7-2 with TRBJ2-5; TRBD2 matches at 15 bases. V was clipped by 1 base and J by 5 bases; unmatched bases: 5. The CDR3 is 17 amino acids. In germline, CDR1 is SGHTA, CDR2 FQGNSA. Written as DNA, the CDR3 is TGTGCCAGCAGCTTAGGGGGACTAGCGGGAGGATGGGAGACCCAGTACTTC. Its translation is CASSLGGLAGGWETQYF.